The clone carrying this T cell receptor beta chain was picked up one time. As yet, its antigen is unknown. Blood CD4+ CD25-low CD127-high conventional T cells supplied the genomic DNA template. The CDR3 extends over 15 amino acids. Germline CDR1 and CDR2: MNHNS and SASEGT. The junction had 6 bases not matched to a gene; V was cut back by 2 bases and J by 2 bases. Sequencing was performed with immunoSEQ multiplex PCR; in TCRdb, only in-frame clones are kept and a portion is missing. Among around 25,000 clones listed, almost 96% were seen once. This entry belongs to a study of regulatory and conventional T cells in RAG deficiency. Study conclusions and caveats: Omenn CD25-high CD127-low cells may be activated cells, not true Tregs. Omenn syndrome and CID/AS patients had around 100-fold fewer unique Treg TCR beta sequences, versus 9.5 to 10-fold elsewhere.

These data are also associated with another study on regulatory T cells. This second study says: The PCR used 52 TRBV and 13 TRBJ primers. Regulatory T cells showed the strongest V-J pair restriction and V/J gene skewing among patient repertoires.

This clonotype was sampled from a human donor in good health. The sample was CD25- CD4+ T cells sorted from blood. The rearrangement joins TRBV6-1 to TRBJ2-7, with TRBD1 matching over 7 bases. The DNA of the CDR3 is TGTGCCAGCAGTGAACAGGACAGGCTTGCCTACGAGCAGTACTTC. Translating gives CASSEQDRLAYEQYF.